These 11 T cell receptor beta chains were all obtained from the same sample, sequenced in a study of cytotoxic CD8 clonotypes in ibrutinib-treated CLL. TCRdb's table, derived via immunoSEQ multiplex PCR, lists solely in-frame clones and lacks some. The sample yields about 68,000 clones, approximately 70% seen once. The source material was PBMCs, sampled after 12 months of ibrutinib treatment. These receptors originate from a human donor with chronic lymphocytic leukemia.

The CDR3 nucleotides are TGTGCCATCAGTGAGTCCGAGGACAACGAGCAGTACTTC. Translating gives CAISESEDNEQYF. The chain combines TRBV10-3 with TRBJ2-7, with D maybe TRBD1 (5 bases). The CDR3 spans 13 residues. V gave up 0 bases and J gave up 5 bases, with 8 bases separating them. The germline CDR1 and CDR2 sequences are ENHRY and SYGVKD.

The chain joins TRBV11-2 to TRBJ2-1; TRBD1 matches at 7 bases. Per the germline V gene, CDR1 is SGHAT and CDR2 is FQNNGV. Germline trimming cut 5 bases from V and 5 bases from J; bases unmatched to any gene: 6. The CDR3 has 14 amino acids. In DNA, the CDR3 is TGTGCCAGCAGCCGGCCGGGACAGCACAATGAGCAGTTCTTC. Residues: CASSRPGQHNEQFF.

In its sample, this clone was seen once. J is TRBJ2-7 and V is TRBV18; D uncertain. The V gene lost 3 bases and the J gene lost 6 bases, with 15 bases spanning the gap. The CDR3 is made up of 14 amino acids. CDR1 and CDR2 from the germline V gene are KGHSH and LQKENI. The CDR3 DNA reads TGTGCCAGCTCACCGGGCGTCCAATACGGCGAGCAGTACTTC. This encodes CASSPGVQYGEQYF.

The genes are TRBV6-5 and TRBJ1-3; 9 bases are a match to TRBD1. From germline, CDR1 is MNHEY and CDR2 SVGAGI. The V and J ends lost 6 bases and 11 bases, in that order; junction bases with no gene match: 11. The CDR3 runs 14 residues. In DNA, the CDR3 is TGTGCCAGCAGCCGGGGACAGGGTTCAATCTCCATATATTTT. Translation gives CASSRGQGSISIYF.

This clone was detected only once. The V gene is TRBV25-1, the J gene TRBJ2-2, with 8 bases matching TRBD2. Germline V gene lookup returns CDR1 MGHDK and CDR2 SYGVNS. V was clipped by 11 bases and J by 1 base; unmatched bases: 6. The length of the CDR3 is 14 residues. This CDR3 reads CASRGVGNTGELFF. For the CDR3, the DNA is TGTGCCTCGCGGGGGGTGGGGAACACCGGGGAGCTGTTTTTT.

The DNA for the CDR3 is TGTGCCAGCTCACCAGGGCAGGGAAATTCACCCCTCCACTTT. Its translation is CASSPGQGNSPLHF. V usage is TRBV18 and J usage is TRBJ1-6, with D possibly TRBD1 on 5 matching bases. In germline, CDR1 is KGHSH, CDR2 LQKENI. Trimming took off 2 bases at V and 7 bases at J, with 9 bases between the two ends. This CDR3 contains 14 residues.

The chain has TRBV7-9 and TRBJ2-2, with no clear D. The CDR3 is made up of 13 amino acids. V was cut by 3 bases and J by 11 bases, with 13 bases left in between. Germline V gives CDR1 SEHNR, CDR2 FQNEAQ (reference sequence). CDR3 protein: CASSFRLIRELFF. The CDR3 bases are TGTGCCAGCAGCTTCCGCCTCATCCGCGAGCTGTTTTTT.

This chain connects TRBV5-6 to TRBJ1-2, with D unresolved. The V gene's germline CDR1 is SGHDT and CDR2 YYEEEE. The CDR3 has 15 residues. The V end lost 2 bases, the J end lost 0 bases, and 11 bases lay between the germline ends. The CDR3 region has the DNA TGTGCCAGCAGCTTCCTCCAAGGCCCTAACTATGGCTACACCTTC. Its translation is CASSFLQGPNYGYTF. Filled out from reference TRBV5-6 and TRBJ1-2, the complete variable domain reads DAGVTQSPTHLIKTRGQQVTLRCSPKSGHDTVSWYQQALGQGPQFIFQYYEEEERQRGNFPDRFSGHQFPNYSSELNVNALLLGDSALYLCASSFLQGPNYGYTFGSGTRLTVV.

The V call is TRBV7-9, the J call TRBJ1-1, with 8 bases matching TRBD1. Trimming at V came to 5 bases and at J to 3 bases, leaving 5 bases not matched to a gene. The germline CDR1 and CDR2 sequences are SEHNR and FQNEAQ (reference sequence). CDR3 size: 14 residues. CDR3 DNA: TGTGCCAGCAGCCAGGACAGGGATGACACTGAAGCTTTCTTT. It is translated as CASSQDRDDTEAFF.

The chain has TRBV18 and TRBJ2-3, with D perhaps matching TRBD2 (7 bases). CDR3 size: 15 residues. CDR1 and CDR2 from the germline V gene are KGHSH and LQKENI. The V gene lost 8 bases and the J gene lost 2 bases, with 17 bases spanning the gap. In nucleotides, the CDR3 is TGTGCCAGCGCATCTACGGGGGGCTACACAGATACGCAGTATTTT. Residues: CASASTGGYTDTQYF.

The V gene is TRBV11-2, the J gene TRBJ1-6; a possible D gene is TRBD1 (5 bases). This CDR3 region has 13 residues. Germline V gives CDR1 SGHAT, CDR2 FQNNGV. Trimming took off 5 bases at V and 9 bases at J, with 11 bases between the two ends. CDR3 sequence reads: CASSIQDRSPLHF. The CDR3 nucleotides read TGTGCCAGCAGCATACAGGACCGTTCACCCCTCCACTTT.